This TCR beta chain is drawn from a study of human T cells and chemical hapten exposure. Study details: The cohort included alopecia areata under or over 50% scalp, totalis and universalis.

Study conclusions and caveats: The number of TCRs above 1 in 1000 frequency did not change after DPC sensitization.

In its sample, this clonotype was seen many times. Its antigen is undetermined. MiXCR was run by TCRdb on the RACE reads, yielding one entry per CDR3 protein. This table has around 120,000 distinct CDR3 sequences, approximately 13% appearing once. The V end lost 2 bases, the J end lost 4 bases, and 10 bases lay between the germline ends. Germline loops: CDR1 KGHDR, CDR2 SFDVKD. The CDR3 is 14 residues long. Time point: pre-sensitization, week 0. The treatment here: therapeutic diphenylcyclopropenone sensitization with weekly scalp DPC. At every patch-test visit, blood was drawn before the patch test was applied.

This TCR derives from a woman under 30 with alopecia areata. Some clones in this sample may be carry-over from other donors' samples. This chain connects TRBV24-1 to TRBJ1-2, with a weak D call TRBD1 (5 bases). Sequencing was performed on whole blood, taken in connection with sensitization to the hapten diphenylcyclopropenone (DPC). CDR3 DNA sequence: TGTGCCACCAGTGATTCAGGGCCCCCCTATGGCTACACCTTC. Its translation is CATSDSGPPYGYTF.